The 16 T cell receptor beta chains below come from one sample, sequenced in a study of OX40 agonist ivuxolimab in advanced cancers. Here immunoSEQ multiplex PCR was the method, and the copy in TCRdb shows in-frame clones only, minus some. The sample consists of roughly 70,000 clones, roughly 80% of them appearing once. Sequenced material: CD4+ or CD8+ T cells sorted from blood, taken in a trial of the OX40 agonist ivuxolimab. All receptors come from an adult with an advanced solid tumor such as melanoma, head and neck, liver or kidney cancer.

The J gene is TRBJ2-1, the V gene TRBV11-1; tentatively, D is TRBD2 (6 bases). The CDR3 is 15 residues long. Germline values: CDR1 SGHAT, CDR2 FQDESV (reference sequence). V was trimmed by 1 base and J by 2 bases, leaving 9 bases between them. CDR3 amino acids: CASSLVSGPYNEQFF. CDR3 sequence (DNA): TGTGCCAGCAGCTTAGTCAGCGGGCCCTACAATGAGCAGTTCTTC.

The chain couples TRBV28 to TRBJ2-2; D is perhaps TRBD2 (6 bases). This CDR3 contains 18 residues. V was pared by 7 bases and J by 4 bases, with 25 bases between. Germline loops: CDR1 MDHEN, CDR2 SYDVKM. This CDR3 reads CASIGVGGPSASTGELFF. The CDR3 coding sequence is TGTGCCAGCATTGGGGTGGGGGGACCCTCGGCATCCACCGGGGAGCTGTTTTTT.

The rearrangement links TRBV2 to TRBJ2-7; D remains unclear. The V and J ends lost 2 bases and 4 bases respectively, with 12 bases between them. Germline V gene data show CDR1 as SNHLY and CDR2 as FYNNEI. The CDR3 length is 14 residues. The CDR3, as DNA: TGTGCCAGCAGTGAAAGGTCCTTTACATACGAGCAGTACGTC. Its protein is CASSERSFTYEQYV.

V is TRBV19 and J is TRBJ1-1, with D possibly being TRBD1 (6 bases). V was shortened by 4 bases and J by 7 bases, with 13 bases between the two germline ends. Germline V gene sequence: CDR1 LNHDA, CDR2 SQIVND (reference sequence). There are 13 residues in the CDR3. CDR3 amino acids: CASSNRGGSEAFF. CDR3 bases: TGTGCCAGTAGTAACCGAGGGGGGAGTGAAGCTTTCTTT. Complete variable domain (other parts from reference TRBV19 and TRBJ1-1): DGGITQSPKYLFRKEGQNVTLSCEQNLNHDAMYWYRQDPGQGLRLIYYSQIVNDFQKGDIAEGYSVSREKKESFPLTVTSAQKNPTAFYLCASSNRGGSEAFFGQGTRLTVV.

The chain is built from TRBV10-3 and TRBJ2-1; 15 bases align to TRBD2. Germline values: CDR1 ENHRY, CDR2 SYGVKD. The J segment lost 4 bases and the V segment lost 8 bases, leaving 0 bases of the junction unmatched. CDR3 length: 14 amino acids. In nucleotides, the CDR3 is TGTGCCATCGGACTAGCGGGAGGGTACAATGAGCAGTTCTTC. This codes for CAIGLAGGYNEQFF.

This chain joins TRBV14 and TRBJ1-1, with D unclear. Per the germline V gene, CDR1 is SGHDN and CDR2 is FVKESK. The CDR3 is made up of 15 amino acids. V dropped 0 bases and J dropped 3 bases, with 11 bases sitting between them. The DNA for the CDR3 is TGTGCCAGCAGCCAAGATCCCTGGGCGTACACTGAAGCTTTCTTT. Amino acid sequence: CASSQDPWAYTEAFF.

The chain links TRBV2 to TRBJ1-6, with a possible D match to TRBD1 (6 bases). This CDR3 comprises 15 residues. Trimming took off 6 bases at V and 9 bases at J, with 18 bases between the two ends. Per the germline V gene, CDR1 is SNHLY and CDR2 is FYNNEI. The CDR3 nucleotides are TGTGCCAGCAGCATTATTACAGGGCGTTCTTCACCCCTCCACTTT. As protein: CASSIITGRSSPLHF.

The chain recombines TRBV19 with TRBJ2-1; TRBD2 matches 8 bases. This CDR3 is built from 20 residues. Trimming removed 3 bases from V and 6 bases from J; junction bases left unmatched: 22. Germline CDR1 LNHDA, CDR2 SQIVND (reference sequence). CDR3 sequence reads: CASSITGRGALIRRGNEQFF. The CDR3 DNA reads TGTGCCAGTAGTATCACGGGGCGGGGGGCCCTTATTCGAAGAGGCAATGAGCAGTTCTTC.

The rearrangement joins TRBV5-1 to TRBJ1-1; 7 positions agree with TRBD1. Germline assignment: CDR1 SGHRS and CDR2 YFSETQ. The CDR3 contains 15 residues. The V gene end was trimmed by 5 bases and the J gene end by 4 bases; junction bases not matched to a gene: 11. CDR3 loop: CASSYRTGAGTEAFF. DNA of the CDR3: TGCGCCAGCAGTTATCGTACAGGGGCGGGCACTGAAGCTTTCTTT.

This chain uses TRBV6-5 with TRBJ2-3, with 10 bases identical to TRBD2. V lost 6 bases, J lost 1 base, and 4 bases stayed unmatched. The CDR3 consists of 15 residues. CDR1 MNHEY and CDR2 SVGAGI come from the germline V gene. CDR3 coding DNA: TGTGCCAGCAGCCCCGGGACTAGCGGCACAGATACGCAGTATTTT. This encodes CASSPGTSGTDTQYF.

The rearrangement joins TRBV14 to TRBJ2-5; D perhaps matches TRBD2 (5 bases). Trimming pared 8 bases from V and 4 bases from J, leaving 20 bases between. CDR1 and CDR2 (germline): SGHDN, FVKESK. This CDR3 is 15 amino acids long. CDR3 nucleotides: TGTGCCAGCCCTAGGATCGGGGAAGAGGTAGAGACCCAGTACTTC. Its translation: CASPRIGEEVETQYF.

The table lists this clone with a count of one. The genes are TRBV11-2 and TRBJ2-3, with D perhaps TRBD2 (5 bases). Germline CDR1 and CDR2: SGHAT and FQNNGV. V lost 2 bases, J lost 2 bases, and 14 bases lay in between. The CDR3 runs to 16 residues. The DNA for the CDR3 is TGTGCCAGCAGCTTAATCCGGGGTTCTAACACAGATACGCAGTATTTT. This translates into CASSLIRGSNTDTQYF.

This chain uses TRBV28 with TRBJ1-1; 10 positions agree with TRBD1. V was clipped by 2 bases and J by 4 bases; unmatched bases: 4. This CDR3 has 15 residues. From germline, CDR1 is MDHEN and CDR2 SYDVKM. DNA for the CDR3: TGTGCCAGCAGTTTACGGTGGACAGGGGGCACTGAAGCTTTCTTT. As protein: CASSLRWTGGTEAFF.

In DNA form, the CDR3 reads TGCGCCAGCAGCTTCGGGACAGGGGTACAGCCCCAGCATTTT. Protein: CASSFGTGVQPQHF. The chain combines TRBV5-1 with TRBJ1-5, with 10 positions matching TRBD1. This CDR3 has 14 residues. Germline V gives CDR1 SGHRS, CDR2 YFSETQ. Trimming took 2 bases from V and 7 from J; bases not matched to a gene: 3.

CDR3 coding DNA: TGTGCCAGCAGCTTAATGGGCGGGACTAATGAGCAGTTCTTC. It specifies CASSLMGGTNEQFF. The chain couples TRBV7-3 to TRBJ2-1; D may be TRBD2 (6 bases). This CDR3 comprises 14 residues. Between the trimmed V and J ends, which lost 1 base and 7 bases, there was a span of 11 bases. The germline V gene encodes CDR1 SGHTA and CDR2 FQGTGA.

V usage is TRBV5-1 and J usage is TRBJ2-3; D remains unclear. The ends were cut back, 2 bases at V and 0 bases at J, with 7 bases in the middle. The CDR3 is 14 residues long. From germline, CDR1 is SGHRS and CDR2 YFSETQ. The CDR3 loop is CASSLPDSTDTQYF. The CDR3 coding sequence is TGCGCCAGCAGCTTACCAGACAGCACAGATACGCAGTATTTT.